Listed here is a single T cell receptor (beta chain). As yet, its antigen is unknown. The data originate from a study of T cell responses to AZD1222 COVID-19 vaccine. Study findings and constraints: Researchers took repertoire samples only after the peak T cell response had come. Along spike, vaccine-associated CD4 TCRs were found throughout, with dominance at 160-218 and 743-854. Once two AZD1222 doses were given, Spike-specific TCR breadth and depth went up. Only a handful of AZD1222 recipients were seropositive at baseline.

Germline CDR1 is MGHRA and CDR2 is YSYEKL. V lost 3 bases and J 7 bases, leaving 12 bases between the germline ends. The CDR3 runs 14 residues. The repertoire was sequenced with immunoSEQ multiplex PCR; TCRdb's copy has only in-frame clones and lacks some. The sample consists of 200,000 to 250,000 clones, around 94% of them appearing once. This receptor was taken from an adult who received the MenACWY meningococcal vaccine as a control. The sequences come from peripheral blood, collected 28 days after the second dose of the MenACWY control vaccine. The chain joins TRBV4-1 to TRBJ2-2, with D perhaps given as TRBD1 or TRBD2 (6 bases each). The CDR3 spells CASSHVRGDGELFF. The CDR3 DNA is TGCGCCAGCAGCCACGTTAGGGGGGACGGGGAGCTGTTTTTT.